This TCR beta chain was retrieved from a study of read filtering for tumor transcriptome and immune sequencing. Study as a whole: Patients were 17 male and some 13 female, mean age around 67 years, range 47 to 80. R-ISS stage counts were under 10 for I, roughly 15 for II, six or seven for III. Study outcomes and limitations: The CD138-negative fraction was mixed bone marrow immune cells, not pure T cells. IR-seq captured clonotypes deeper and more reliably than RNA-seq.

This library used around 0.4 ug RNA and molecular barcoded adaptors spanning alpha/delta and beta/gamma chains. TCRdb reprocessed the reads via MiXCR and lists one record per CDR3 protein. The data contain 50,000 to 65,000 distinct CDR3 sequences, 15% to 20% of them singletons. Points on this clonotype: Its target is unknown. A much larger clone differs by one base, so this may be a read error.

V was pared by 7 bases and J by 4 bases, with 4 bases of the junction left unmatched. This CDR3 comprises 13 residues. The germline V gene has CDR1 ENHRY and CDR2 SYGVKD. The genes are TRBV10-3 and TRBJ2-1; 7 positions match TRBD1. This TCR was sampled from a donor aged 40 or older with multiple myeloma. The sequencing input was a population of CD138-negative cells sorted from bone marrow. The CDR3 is CAIIEGQYNEQFF. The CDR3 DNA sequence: TGTGCCATCATCGAGGGACAGTACAATGAGCAGTTCTTC.